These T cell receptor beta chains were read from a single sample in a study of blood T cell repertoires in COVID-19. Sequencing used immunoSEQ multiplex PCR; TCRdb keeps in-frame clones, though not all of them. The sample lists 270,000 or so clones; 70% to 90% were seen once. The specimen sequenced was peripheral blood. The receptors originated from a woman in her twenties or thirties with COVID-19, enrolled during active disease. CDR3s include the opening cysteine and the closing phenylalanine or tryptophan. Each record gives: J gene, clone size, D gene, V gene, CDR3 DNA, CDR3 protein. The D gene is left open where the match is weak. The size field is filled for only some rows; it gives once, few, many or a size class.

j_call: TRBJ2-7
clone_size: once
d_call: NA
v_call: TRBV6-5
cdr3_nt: TGTGCCAGCAGTTACTCCCCCGGGTCCTACGAGCAGTACTTC
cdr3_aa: CASSYSPGSYEQYF

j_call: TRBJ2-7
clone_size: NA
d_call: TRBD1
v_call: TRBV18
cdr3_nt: TGTGCCAGCCGGGACAGTCTCGAGTCCTACGAGCAGTACTTC
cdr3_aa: CASRDSLESYEQYF

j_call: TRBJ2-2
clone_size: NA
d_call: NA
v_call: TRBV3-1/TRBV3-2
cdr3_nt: TGTGCCAGCAGTCTCCGTAAAGGGGCCGGGGAGCTGTTTTTT
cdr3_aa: CASSLRKGAGELFF

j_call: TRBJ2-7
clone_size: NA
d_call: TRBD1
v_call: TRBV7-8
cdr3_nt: TGTGCCAGCAGCCCAGGGACAGGGGGCTTAAACGAGCAGTACTTC
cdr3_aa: CASSPGTGGLNEQYF

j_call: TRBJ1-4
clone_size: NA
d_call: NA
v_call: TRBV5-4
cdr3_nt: TGTGCCAGCAGCCGTACAGGGTCTGCAACTAATGAAAAACTGTTTTTT
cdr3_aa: CASSRTGSATNEKLFF

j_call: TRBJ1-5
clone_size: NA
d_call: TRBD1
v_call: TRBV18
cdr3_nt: TGTGCCAGCTCACGACAGGGGCAACGAGATCAGCCCCAGCATTTT
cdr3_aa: CASSRQGQRDQPQHF

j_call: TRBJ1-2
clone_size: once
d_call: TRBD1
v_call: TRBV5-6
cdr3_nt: TGTGCCAGCAGCTTGGGGAGGACAGGGGGCTACACCTTC
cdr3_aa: CASSLGRTGGYTF

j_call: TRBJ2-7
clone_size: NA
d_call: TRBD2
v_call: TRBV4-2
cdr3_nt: TGTGCCAGCAGCCAAGATCCTCGTGGGGACTACTACGAGCAGTACTTC
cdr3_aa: CASSQDPRGDYYEQYF

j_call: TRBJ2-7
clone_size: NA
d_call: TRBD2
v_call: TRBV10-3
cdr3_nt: TGTGCCATCGGGGGGGTTTCCTACGAGCAGTACTTC
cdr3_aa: CAIGGVSYEQYF

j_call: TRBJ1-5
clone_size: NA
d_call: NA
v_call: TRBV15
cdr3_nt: TGTGCCACCAGCACTGGCCACCGGAGAAAGAAACATTTT
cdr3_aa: CATSTGHRRKKHF

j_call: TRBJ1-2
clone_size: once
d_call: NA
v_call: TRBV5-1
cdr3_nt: TGCGCCAGCAGCTTGGATGCGAGAGATTATGGCTACACCTTC
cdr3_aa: CASSLDARDYGYTF

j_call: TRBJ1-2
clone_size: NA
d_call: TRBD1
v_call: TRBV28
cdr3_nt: TGTGCCAGCAGCCGCGGACAGGGGAGCTATGGCTACACCTTC
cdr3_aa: CASSRGQGSYGYTF

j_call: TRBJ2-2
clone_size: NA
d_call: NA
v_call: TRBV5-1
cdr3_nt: TGCGCCGGAAGGGAGGTTAACACCGGGGAGCTGTTTTTT
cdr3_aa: CAGREVNTGELFF

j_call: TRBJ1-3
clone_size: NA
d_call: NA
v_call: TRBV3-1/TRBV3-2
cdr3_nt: TGTGCCAGCAGCCAGCAGGGGTATGAGAACACCATATATTTT
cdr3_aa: CASSQQGYENTIYF

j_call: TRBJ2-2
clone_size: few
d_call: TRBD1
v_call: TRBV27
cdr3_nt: TGTGCCACCCGGACAGGGGTGGCCGGGGAGCTGTTTTTT
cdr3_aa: CATRTGVAGELFF

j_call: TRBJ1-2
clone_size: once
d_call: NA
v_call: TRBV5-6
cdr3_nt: TGTGCCAGCAGCTTGCGCGACAGCCTGAGGTACACCTTC
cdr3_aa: CASSLRDSLRYTF

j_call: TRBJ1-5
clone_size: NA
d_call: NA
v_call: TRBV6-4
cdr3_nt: TGTGCCGGAATCCCGTCAGGGTTTGGCAATCAGCCCCAGCATTTT
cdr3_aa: CAGIPSGFGNQPQHF

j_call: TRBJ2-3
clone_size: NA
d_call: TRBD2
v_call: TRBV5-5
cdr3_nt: TGTGCCAGCAGCGAGGAAGTAGCGGGGGGCCCAATGTCCGATACGCAGTATTTT
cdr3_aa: CASSEEVAGGPMSDTQYF

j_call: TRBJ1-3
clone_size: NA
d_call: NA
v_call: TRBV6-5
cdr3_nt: TGTGCCAGCAGTTACTCTTCAGGGCATAGAGGAAACACCATATATTTT
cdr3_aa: CASSYSSGHRGNTIYF

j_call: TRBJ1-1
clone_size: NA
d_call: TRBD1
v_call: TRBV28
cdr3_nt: TGTGCCAGCAGTCACCAGGACAGGCCACGAGAAGCTTTCTTT
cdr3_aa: CASSHQDRPREAFF

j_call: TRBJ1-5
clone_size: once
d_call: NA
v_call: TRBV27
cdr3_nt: TGTGCCAGCAGTTGGACGGACAAACAGCCCCAGCATTTT
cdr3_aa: CASSWTDKQPQHF

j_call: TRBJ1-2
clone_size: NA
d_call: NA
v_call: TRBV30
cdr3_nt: TGTGCCTGGAGTTGGGGAGTAGGGCTAAGTGTAACCTATGGCTACACCTTC
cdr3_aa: CAWSWGVGLSVTYGYTF

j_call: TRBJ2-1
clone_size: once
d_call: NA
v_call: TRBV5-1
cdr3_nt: TGCGCCAGCACGACCGGGGGTGGCAATGAGCAGTTCTTC
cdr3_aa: CASTTGGGNEQFF

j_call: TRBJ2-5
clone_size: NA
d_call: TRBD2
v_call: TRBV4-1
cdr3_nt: TGCGCCAGCAGCCTTAGGACTAGCGGGGGGGCCAGAGAGACCCAGTACTTC
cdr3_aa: CASSLRTSGGARETQYF

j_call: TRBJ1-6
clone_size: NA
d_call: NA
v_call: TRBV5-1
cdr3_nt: TGCGCCAGCAGCTTGGCCGGTGGGGCTAAGAATTCACCCCTCCACTTT
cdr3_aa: CASSLAGGAKNSPLHF

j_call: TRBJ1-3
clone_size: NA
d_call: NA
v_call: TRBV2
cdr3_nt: TGTGCCAGCAATAGCGATGGGAACACCATATATTTT
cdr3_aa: CASNSDGNTIYF

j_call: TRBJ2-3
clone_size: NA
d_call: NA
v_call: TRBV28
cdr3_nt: TGTGCCAGCGAGGGTAGGCTAGCTAGCACAGATACGCAGTATTTT
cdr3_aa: CASEGRLASTDTQYF

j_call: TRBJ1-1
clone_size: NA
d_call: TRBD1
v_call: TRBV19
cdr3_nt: TGTGCCACCGATCCCGGGACAGACAACACTGAAGCTTTCTTT
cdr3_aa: CATDPGTDNTEAFF

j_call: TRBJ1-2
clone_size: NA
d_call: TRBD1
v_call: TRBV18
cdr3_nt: TGTGCCAGCTCACTACGACAGGGCTCAAACTATGGCTACACCTTC
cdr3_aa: CASSLRQGSNYGYTF

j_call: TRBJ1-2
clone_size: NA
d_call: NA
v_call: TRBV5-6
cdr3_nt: TGTGCCAGCAGGCGGAGGGGTTCTGATGGCTACACCTTC
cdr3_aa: CASRRRGSDGYTF

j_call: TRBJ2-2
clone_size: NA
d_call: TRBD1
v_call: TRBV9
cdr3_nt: TGTGCCAGCAGCGTACGAGCCGGGACAGGGGACACCGGGGAGCTGTTTTTT
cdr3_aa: CASSVRAGTGDTGELFF

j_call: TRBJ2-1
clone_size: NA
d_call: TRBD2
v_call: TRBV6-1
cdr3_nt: TGTGCCAGCAGTGACCCCGCGGGAGCGGGGGGGCTTGATGAGCAGTTCTTC
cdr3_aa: CASSDPAGAGGLDEQFF

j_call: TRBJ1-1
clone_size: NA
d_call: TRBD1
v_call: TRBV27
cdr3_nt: TGTGCCAGCAGTACCGCAGGGGGACGGACTGAAGCTTTCTTT
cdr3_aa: CASSTAGGRTEAFF

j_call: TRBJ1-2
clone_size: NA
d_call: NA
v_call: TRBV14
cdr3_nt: TGTGCCAGCAGCGAAGGGGCCTCCTTCTCCTACACCTTC
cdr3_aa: CASSEGASFSYTF

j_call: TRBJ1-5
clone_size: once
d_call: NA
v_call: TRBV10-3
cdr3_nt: TGTGCCATCAGTACCAAGGGTTGGGGGGGCTTATCGAAACAGCATTTT
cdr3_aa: CAISTKGWGGLSKQHF

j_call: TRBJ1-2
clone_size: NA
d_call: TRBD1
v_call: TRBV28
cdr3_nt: TGTGCCAGCAGTTTACCCAGGACAGGGGGGAGCTATGGCTACACCTTC
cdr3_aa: CASSLPRTGGSYGYTF

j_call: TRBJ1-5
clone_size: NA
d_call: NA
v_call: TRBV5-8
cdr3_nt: TGTGCCAGCAGCCCCAATAGGGGCTCCTTCAATCAGCCCCAGCATTTT
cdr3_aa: CASSPNRGSFNQPQHF